This entry concerns a single T cell receptor beta chain. What it recognizes is unknown. This record belongs to a study of CD8 T cells in ankylosing spondylitis. TCRdb fed the 5' RACE reads into MiXCR, producing one record per CDR3 protein. Here the sample spans some 800,000 distinct CDR3 sequences, over 9.5% being singletons. General observations from the study: Within ankylosing spondylitis blood, a TCR beta motif made up of roughly eight highly homologous variants appeared to be characteristic.

The V end was cut by 0 bases, the J end by 4 bases, with 10 bases between. The CDR3 sequence is 14 residues long. In germline, CDR1 is SGDLS, CDR2 YYNGEE. Source material: blood, either unsorted or a sorted T cell fraction (not recorded which). This receptor was identified in a male donor with ankylosing spondylitis. This chain links TRBV9 with TRBJ1-1; D not resolved. Here the CDR3 DNA reads TGTGCCAGCAGCGTAGAGGGCGCGGGCACTGAAGCTTTCTTT. Its translation is CASSVEGAGTEAFF.